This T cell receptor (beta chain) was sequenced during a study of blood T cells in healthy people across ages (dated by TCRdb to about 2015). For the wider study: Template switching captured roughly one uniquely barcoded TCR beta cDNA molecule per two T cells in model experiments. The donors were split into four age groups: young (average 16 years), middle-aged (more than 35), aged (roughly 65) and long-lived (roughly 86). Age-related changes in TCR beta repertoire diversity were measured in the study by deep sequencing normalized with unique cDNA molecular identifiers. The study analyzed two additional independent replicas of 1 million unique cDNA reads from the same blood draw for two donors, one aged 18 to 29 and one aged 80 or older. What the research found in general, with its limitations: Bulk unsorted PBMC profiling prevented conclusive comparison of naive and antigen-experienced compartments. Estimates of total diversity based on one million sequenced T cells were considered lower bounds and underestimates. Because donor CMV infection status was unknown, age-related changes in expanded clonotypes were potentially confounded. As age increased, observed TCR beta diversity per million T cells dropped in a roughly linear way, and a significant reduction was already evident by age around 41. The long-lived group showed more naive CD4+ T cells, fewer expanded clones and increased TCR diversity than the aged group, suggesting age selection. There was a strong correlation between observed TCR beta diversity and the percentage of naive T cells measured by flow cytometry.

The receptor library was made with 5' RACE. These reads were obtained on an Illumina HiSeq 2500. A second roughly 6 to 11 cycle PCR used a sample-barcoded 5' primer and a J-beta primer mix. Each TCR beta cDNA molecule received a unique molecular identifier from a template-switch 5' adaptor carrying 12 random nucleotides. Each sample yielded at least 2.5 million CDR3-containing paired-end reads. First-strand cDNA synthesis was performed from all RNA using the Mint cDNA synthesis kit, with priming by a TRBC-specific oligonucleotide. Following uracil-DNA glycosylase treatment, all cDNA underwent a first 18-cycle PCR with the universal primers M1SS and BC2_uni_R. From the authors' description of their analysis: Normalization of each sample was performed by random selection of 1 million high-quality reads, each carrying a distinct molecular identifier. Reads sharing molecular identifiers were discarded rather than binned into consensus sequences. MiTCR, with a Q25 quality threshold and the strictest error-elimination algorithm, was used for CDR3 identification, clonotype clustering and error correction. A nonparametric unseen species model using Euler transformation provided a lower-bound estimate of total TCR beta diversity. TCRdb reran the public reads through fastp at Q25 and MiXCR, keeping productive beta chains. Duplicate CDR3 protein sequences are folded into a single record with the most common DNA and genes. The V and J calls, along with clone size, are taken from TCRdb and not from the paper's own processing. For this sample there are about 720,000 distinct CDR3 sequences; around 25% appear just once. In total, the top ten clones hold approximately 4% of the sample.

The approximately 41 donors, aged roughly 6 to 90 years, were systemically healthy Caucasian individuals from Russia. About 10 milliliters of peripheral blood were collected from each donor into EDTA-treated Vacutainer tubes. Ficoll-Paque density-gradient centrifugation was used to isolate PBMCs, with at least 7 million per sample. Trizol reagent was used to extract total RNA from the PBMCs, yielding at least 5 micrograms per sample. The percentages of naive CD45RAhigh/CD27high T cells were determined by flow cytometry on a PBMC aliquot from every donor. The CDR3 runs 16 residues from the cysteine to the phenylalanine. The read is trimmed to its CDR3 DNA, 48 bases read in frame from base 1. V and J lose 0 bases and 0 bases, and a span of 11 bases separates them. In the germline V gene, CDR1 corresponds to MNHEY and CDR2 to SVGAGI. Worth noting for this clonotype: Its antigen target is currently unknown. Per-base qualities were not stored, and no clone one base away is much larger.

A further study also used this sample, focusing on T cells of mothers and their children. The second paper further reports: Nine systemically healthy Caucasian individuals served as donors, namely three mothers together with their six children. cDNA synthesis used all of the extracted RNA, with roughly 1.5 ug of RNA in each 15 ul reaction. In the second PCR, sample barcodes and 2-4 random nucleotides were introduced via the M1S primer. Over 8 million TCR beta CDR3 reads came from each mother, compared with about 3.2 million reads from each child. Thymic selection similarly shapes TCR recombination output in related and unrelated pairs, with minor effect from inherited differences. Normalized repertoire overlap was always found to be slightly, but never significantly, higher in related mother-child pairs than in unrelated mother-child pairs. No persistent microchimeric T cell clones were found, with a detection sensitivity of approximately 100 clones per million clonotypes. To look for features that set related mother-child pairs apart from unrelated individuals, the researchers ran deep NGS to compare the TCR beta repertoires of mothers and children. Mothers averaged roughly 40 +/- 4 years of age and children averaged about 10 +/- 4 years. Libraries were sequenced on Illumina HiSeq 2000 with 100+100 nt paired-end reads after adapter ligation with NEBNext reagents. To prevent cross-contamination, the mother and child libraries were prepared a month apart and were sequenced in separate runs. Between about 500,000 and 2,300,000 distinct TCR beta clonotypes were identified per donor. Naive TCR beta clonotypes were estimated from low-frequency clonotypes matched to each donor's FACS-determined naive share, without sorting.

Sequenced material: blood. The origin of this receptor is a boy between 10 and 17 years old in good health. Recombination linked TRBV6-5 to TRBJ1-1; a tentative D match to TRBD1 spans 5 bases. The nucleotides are TGTGCCAGCAGTTACTCCGGACGGGGGATGAACACTGAAGCTTTCTTT. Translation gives CASSYSGRGMNTEAFF.